The 14 T cell receptor beta chains presented below share a single source sample, sequenced in a study of blood T cell repertoires in COVID-19. The protocol was immunoSEQ multiplex PCR, while the TCRdb copy is restricted to in-frame clones and leaves out a portion. There are about 190,000 clones in the sample; less than 85% occur only once, and more than 2.5% lies in the top ten. The sample taken for sequencing was PBMCs or T cells enriched from blood (not recorded which). These receptors were taken from a woman in her 30s who had recovered from COVID-19.

There are a few counts of this clone. J is TRBJ1-5 and V is TRBV10-3; 7 bases match TRBD1. V lost 6 bases, J lost 4 bases, and 6 bases stayed unmatched. The CDR3 has 14 residues. Germline CDR1 is ENHRY and CDR2 is SYGVKD. CDR3 loop: CAIRGETGNQPQHF. The CDR3, as DNA: TGTGCCATCAGGGGGGAGACAGGGAATCAGCCCCAGCATTTT.

The chain carries TRBV27 and TRBJ2-3; TRBD2 is a possible D gene (7 bases). The CDR3 sequence is 15 residues long. Trimming removed 0 bases from V and 4 bases from J, with 11 bases in between. Germline-derived CDR1 and CDR2 are MNHEY and SMNVEV (reference sequence). CDR3 nucleotides: TGTGCCAGCAGTTTATCGGGGGGGGCCGCAGATACGCAGTATTTT. The encoded protein is CASSLSGGAADTQYF.

The chain combines TRBV28 with TRBJ2-6; D possibly corresponds to TRBD2 (5 bases). With 4 bases removed from V and 4 bases from J, the gap between germline ends came to 14 bases. The CDR3 length is 16 residues. Germline values: CDR1 MDHEN, CDR2 SYDVKM. CDR3 protein: CASSSLGAAGANVLTF. As DNA, the CDR3 is TGTGCCAGCAGTTCGTTGGGAGCGGCGGGGGCCAACGTCCTGACTTTC.

This sequence joins TRBV7-9 and TRBJ1-1; D not certain. The CDR3 is 14 amino acids. Germline CDR1 and CDR2: SEHNR and FQNEAQ (reference sequence). The V gene lost 3 bases and the J gene lost 0 bases, with 8 bases spanning the gap. CDR3 coding DNA: TGTGCCAGCAGCTTTTACGAGATGAACACTGAAGCTTTCTTT. This gives the protein CASSFYEMNTEAFF.

CDR3 residues: CASRRRGLRGGRRDEQFF. The CDR3 DNA reads as TGTGCCAGCAGACGTAGGGGATTGCGGGGGGGCCGTCGGGATGAGCAGTTCTTC. The chain uses TRBV11-2 and TRBJ2-1; TRBD2 matches at 9 bases. The CDR3 contains 18 residues. The ends lost 6 bases at V and 8 bases at J; junction bases unmatched: 20. Germline V gives CDR1 SGHAT, CDR2 FQNNGV.

Note on this clone: Other DNA sequences of this sample code for an identical CDR3. The chain employs TRBV5-1 and TRBJ2-3; 7 bases align to TRBD1. Unmatched junction bases numbered 5, after V lost 2 bases and J lost 2 bases. CDR1 and CDR2 (germline): SGHRS, YFSETQ. The CDR3 has 15 amino acids. CDR3 nucleotide sequence: TGCGCCAGCAGCTTAAGGGGGCTCCCCACAGATACGCAGTATTTT. This codes for CASSLRGLPTDTQYF.

Only one count was recorded for this clone. The rearrangement links TRBV5-5 to TRBJ2-1, with D possibly matching TRBD2 (5 bases). CDR3 length: 15 residues. CDR1 is SGHKS and CDR2 is YYEKEE in the germline V gene (reference sequence). The V end was cut by 5 bases, the J end by 15 bases, with 27 bases between. CDR3 in amino acids: CASRPLGPLATSRFF. The DNA for the CDR3 is TGTGCCAGCAGACCTCTAGGCCCCCTAGCAACAAGCCGGTTCTTC.

The J gene is TRBJ1-5, the V gene TRBV28; 9 bases match TRBD1. The CDR3 extends over 16 amino acids. With V trimmed by 10 bases and J by 3 bases, 13 bases remained unmatched. Germline CDR1 MDHEN, CDR2 SYDVKM. CDR3 coding DNA: TGTGCCACCAAGGACAGGGGAGCCCCCCCCAATCAGCCCCAGCATTTT. This sequence encodes CATKDRGAPPNQPQHF. The whole variable domain, filled in from reference TRBV28 and TRBJ1-5, reads DVKVTQSSRYLVKRTGEKVFLECVQDMDHENMFWYRQDPGLGLRLIYFSYDVKMKEKGDIPEGYSVSREKKERFSLILESASTNQTSMYLCATKDRGAPPNQPQHFGDGTRLSIL.

The CDR3 DNA follows: TGCGCCAGCAGCCAAGTGTCCGAGACAGGTTATTCCTACGAGCAGTACGTC. Encoded protein: CASSQVSETGYSYEQYV. The chain has TRBV4-1 and TRBJ2-7; D may be TRBD1 (6 bases). CDR3 size: 17 residues. Germline CDR1 and CDR2: MGHRA and YSYEKL. With 1 base removed from V and 1 base from J, the gap between germline ends came to 17 bases.

The CDR3 protein is CASSFRLPFSTNEKLFF. The CDR3 region has the DNA TGTGCCAGCAGTTTCAGGTTACCCTTTTCAACTAATGAAAAACTGTTTTTT. V gene TRBV28 combines with J gene TRBJ1-4, with unresolved D. CDR1 is MDHEN and CDR2 is SYDVKM in the germline V gene. Trimming shortened V by 3 bases and J by 0 bases, and 14 bases separated the two germline ends. CDR3 length: 17 amino acids.

CDR3 protein: CASSPLGTEAFF. The DNA for the CDR3 is TGTGCCAGCAGCCCGCTAGGCACTGAAGCTTTCTTT. The V gene is TRBV7-9, the J gene TRBJ1-1; D gene unclear. CDR1 SEHNR and CDR2 FQNEAQ come from the germline V gene (reference sequence). Trimming cost V 5 bases and J 4 bases, with 8 bases left between them. The CDR3 totals 12 residues.

V and J are TRBV23-1 and TRBJ1-2, with 9 bases matching TRBD1. Being an ORF, TRBV23-1 has a function that is uncertain. The CDR3 runs to 19 residues. V dropped 5 bases and J dropped 3; count of bases not matched to a gene: 19. The CDR3 DNA reads TGCGCCAGCAGTATCCTTTACCGGGACAGGGTGTGGGTAGACTATGGCTACACCTTC. This encodes CASSILYRDRVWVDYGYTF.

The chain carries TRBV9 and TRBJ1-6, with 7 nucleotides matching TRBD1. The CDR3 is 14 amino acids. V shed 3 bases, J shed 8 bases, and the junction held 5 bases outside the gene matches. Germline CDR1 and CDR2: SGDLS and YYNGEE. CDR3 in amino acids: CASSGGGRDSPLHF. CDR3 DNA: TGTGCCAGCAGCGGAGGGGGCAGGGATTCACCCCTCCACTTT.

Here the CDR3 DNA reads TGTGCCAGCAGTCACACAGGGAACGCACCCCTCCACTTT. This translates into CASSHTGNAPLHF. The chain is built from TRBV6-1 and TRBJ1-6; D might be TRBD1 (6 bases). V was pared by 5 bases and J by 11 bases, with 13 bases between. CDR1 and CDR2 from the germline V gene are MNHNS and SASEGT. This CDR3 spans 13 amino acids.